Each of the 11 T cell receptor beta chains below was sequenced from the same sample in a study of T cell repertoires in cytomegalovirus infection. TCRdb redid the calling of the reads with MiXCR, one entry per CDR3 protein. The profile covers some 100,000 distinct CDR3 sequences, with 20% to 25% appearing a single time and around 40% taken by the ten largest. The sequenced sample was CD8+ T cells from PBMCs. All receptors come from a human donor in good health (CMV status not recorded). Some clones in this sample may be carry-over from other donors' samples.

The chain recombines TRBV27 with TRBJ2-6; D perhaps matches TRBD2 (6 bases). V lost 6 bases to trimming and J lost 2 bases, with 11 bases between them. Germline V lookup: CDR1 MNHEY, CDR2 SMNVEV (reference sequence). The CDR3 extends over 15 amino acids. CDR3 sequence reads: CASSPLAAGANVLTF. The CDR3 bases are TGTGCCAGCAGCCCACTAGCTGCTGGGGCCAACGTCCTGACTTTC.

The chain recombines TRBV12-3 or TRBV12-4 with TRBJ2-1; 13 nucleotides match TRBD2. The CDR3 consists of 17 residues. V trimming: 5 bases; J trimming: 7 bases; junction bases outside the gene matches: 11. For the CDR3, the DNA is TGTGCCAGCAGTGACGCGACTAGCGGGGGGCCGGGGAATGAGCAGTTCTTC. Its translation is CASSDATSGGPGNEQFF.

The sample holds a few counts of this clonotype. The chain carries TRBV6-5 and TRBJ2-5; D unclear. Per the germline V gene, CDR1 is MNHEY and CDR2 is SVGAGI. The CDR3 spans 11 residues. Trimming took off 0 bases at V and 5 bases at J, with 1 base between the two ends. The CDR3 loop is CASSYSETQYF. As DNA, the CDR3 is TGTGCCAGCAGTTACTCGGAGACCCAGTACTTC.

CDR3 bases: TGTGCCAGCAGTTCTCCGGGCCCACCGCAGGGCGAGCAGTACTTC. Encoded protein: CASSSPGPPQGEQYF. The chain employs TRBV7-9 and TRBJ2-7, with a possible D match to TRBD1 (5 bases). V lost 6 bases to trimming and J lost 6 bases, with 21 bases between them. This CDR3 is 15 amino acids long. Germline-derived CDR1 and CDR2 are SEHNR and FQNEAQ (reference sequence).

This clonotype was counted at least ten times. The chain joins TRBV12-3 or TRBV12-4 to TRBJ2-1; possibly TRBD2 for D (5 bases). This CDR3 has 13 residues. Trimming pared 1 base from V and 9 bases from J, leaving 10 bases between. The CDR3 DNA is TGTGCCAGCAGTTTAGGGCCTAGCACTGAGCAGTTCTTC. Its protein product is CASSLGPSTEQFF.

This clonotype was seen at least ten times. V usage is TRBV7-8 and J usage is TRBJ1-1; D possibly corresponds to TRBD1 (5 bases). The CDR3 contains 15 residues. CDR1 and CDR2 from the germline V gene are SGHVS and FQNEAQ. V was shortened by 5 bases and J by 2 bases, with 15 bases between the two germline ends. The chain's CDR3 is CASSLDWGPNTEAFF. The DNA for the CDR3 is TGTGCCAGCAGCCTAGATTGGGGACCTAACACTGAAGCTTTCTTT.

The chain links TRBV5-6 to TRBJ2-5; D is uncertain. V was cut by 2 bases and J by 2 bases, with 10 bases left in between. This CDR3 is 14 amino acids long. CDR1 and CDR2 from the germline V gene are SGHDT and YYEEEE. This CDR3 is CASSLALGQETQYF. DNA of the CDR3: TGTGCCAGCAGCTTAGCTTTAGGTCAAGAGACCCAGTACTTC.

This clonotype was counted at least ten times. The CDR3 region is CASTGTPNEQFF. The CDR3, as DNA: TGTGCCAGCACTGGGACACCTAATGAGCAGTTCTTC. V usage is TRBV7-8 and J usage is TRBJ2-1, with D possibly TRBD1 on 6 matching bases. With 7 bases removed from V and 7 bases from J, the gap between germline ends came to 11 bases. Germline V CDR1 and CDR2: SGHVS, FQNEAQ. There are 12 residues in the CDR3.

This clonotype was counted ten times or more. CDR3 in DNA: TGTGCCAGCAGTTCTCGGGACAGGTTTTCAGATACGCAGTATTTT. It specifies CASSSRDRFSDTQYF. This chain uses TRBV6-2 or TRBV6-3 with TRBJ2-3; 8 bases are shared with TRBD1. CDR1 and CDR2 from the germline V gene are MNHEY and SVGEGT. With 4 bases clipped from V and 4 bases from J, the junction kept 7 bases outside the gene matches. This CDR3 has 15 residues.

This clonotype was seen only a few times. The chain links TRBV28 to TRBJ1-6; D unclear. V was shortened by 7 bases and J by 7 bases, with 14 bases between the two germline ends. CDR3 length: 14 amino acids. Looked up from germline, CDR1 is MDHEN and CDR2 is SYDVKM. The CDR3 spells CASTVDGLNSPLHF. The DNA for the CDR3 is TGTGCCAGCACCGTGGACGGCCTAAATTCACCCCTCCACTTT.

As regards this clonotype: Because it lacks the conserved phenylalanine or tryptophan at the end, this CDR3 is likely a read error. V usage is TRBV10-3 and J usage is TRBJ2-5; D is uncertain. The germline V gene encodes CDR1 ENHRY and CDR2 SYGVKD. The CDR3 extends over 13 amino acids. Trimming pared 1 base from V and 0 bases from J, leaving 3 bases between. CDR3 sequence: CAISELNQETQYS. CDR3 nucleotides: TGTGCCATCAGTGAGTTGAACCAAGAGACCCAGTACTCC.